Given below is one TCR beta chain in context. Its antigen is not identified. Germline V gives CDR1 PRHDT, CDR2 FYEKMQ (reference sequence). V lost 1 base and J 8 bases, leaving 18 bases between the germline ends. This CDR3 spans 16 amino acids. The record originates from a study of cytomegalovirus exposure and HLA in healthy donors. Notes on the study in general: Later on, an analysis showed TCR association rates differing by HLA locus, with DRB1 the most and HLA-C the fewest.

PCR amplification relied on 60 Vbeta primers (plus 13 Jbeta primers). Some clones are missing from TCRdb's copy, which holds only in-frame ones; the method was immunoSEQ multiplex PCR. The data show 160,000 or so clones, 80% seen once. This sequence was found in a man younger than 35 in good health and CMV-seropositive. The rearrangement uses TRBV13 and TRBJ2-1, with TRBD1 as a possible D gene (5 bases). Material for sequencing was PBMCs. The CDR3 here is CASSLDWTTFRDEQFF. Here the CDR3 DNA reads TGTGCCAGCAGCTTAGACTGGACAACCTTTAGGGATGAGCAGTTCTTC.